Listed here is a single T cell receptor beta chain. Germline and junction disagree at one end, which may indicate a read error. CDR3 length equals 22 residues. CDR1 and CDR2 (germline): MDHEN, SYDVKM. Grouping used clinical history reported by participants in a survey and questionnaire. The source of the sample is a study of blood T cell repertoires in COVID-19. As handled by the study authors: Estimated nucleated cell counts came from reference gene primer amplification. Generated by immunoSEQ multiplex PCR, the TCRdb table keeps only in-frame clones and is missing some. V and J calls plus clone size are reproduced from that table; the DNA served to infer D and trimming. The table includes fewer than 250,000 clones, over 75% detected once.

The clonotype comes from a young man in a cohort exposed to, infected with or recovered from COVID-19 (not recorded which). This sequence joins TRBV28 and TRBJ2-7, with 9 bases lining up with TRBD1. Sequenced material: PBMCs or T cells enriched from blood (not recorded which). In DNA, the CDR3 is TGTGCCAGCATTTTATCGGTGGATGTTGGGGGGGCGGGACAGGGTACTTCCTACGAGCAGTACTTC. Its protein is CASILSVDVGGAGQGTSYEQYF.